Listed here are 3 T cell receptor beta chains from one sample, sequenced in a study of shared clonotypes between healthy human individuals. Produced via immunoSEQ multiplex PCR; TCRdb's table is partial and in-frame only. The sample records about a million clones, over 60% being singletons. Material for sequencing was memory CD4+ T cells sorted from blood. Subset specified: CD45RA-negative fraction. The receptors derive from a man between 18 and 35 years old in good health.

The V call is TRBV7-9, the J call TRBJ2-1; D possibly corresponds to TRBD1 (6 bases). Germline lookup yields CDR1 SEHNR and CDR2 FQNEAQ (reference sequence). V was shortened by 1 base and J by 5 bases, with 9 bases between the two germline ends. The CDR3 has 14 amino acids. CDR3 in DNA: TGTGCCAGCAGCTTAGGGGCAGGGGACAATGAGCAGTTCTTC. Translation: CASSLGAGDNEQFF.

This clone has only one observation. The rearrangement uses TRBV9 and TRBJ2-5, with D possibly being TRBD2 (6 bases). Trimming took 4 bases from V and 7 from J, leaving 20 bases between them. CDR3 length: 15 residues. Germline lookup yields CDR1 SGDLS and CDR2 YYNGEE. DNA for the CDR3: TGTGCCAGCAGCCACGAATCGGAGGGGCTCGGGACCCAGTACTTC. Protein product: CASSHESEGLGTQYF.

CDR3 DNA: TGTGCCAGCAGCTTAACCTTAGACAGGGTTAGGACAGATACGCAGTATTTT. This translates into CASSLTLDRVRTDTQYF. This chain uses TRBV7-3 with TRBJ2-3; 7 bases are shared with TRBD1. The germline V gene has CDR1 SGHTA and CDR2 FQGTGA. This CDR3 is built from 17 residues. V trimming: 0 bases; J trimming: 3 bases; junction bases outside the gene matches: 9.